Each of the 2 T cell receptor beta chains below was sequenced from the same sample in a study of T-cell reconstitution after alpha-beta-depleted transplantation in children. As it was prepared, the TCRbeta library received unique molecular identifiers. TCRdb analysed the PCR reads with MiXCR anew, one entry per CDR3 protein. Among over 200,000 distinct CDR3 sequences listed, under 8.5% were seen once. Sequenced here: PBMCs, mostly from graft donor cells, sampled 360 days after TCRalphabeta/CD19-depleted stem cell transplant. These receptors were collected from a male patient between 2 and 9 years old who had a stem cell transplant for acute myeloid leukemia, so the T cells may come from the graft donor.

This clonotype was observed at least ten times. The chain recombines TRBV10-3 with TRBJ2-1, with D perhaps being TRBD1 or TRBD2 (5 bases each). V was shortened by 8 bases and J by 3 bases, with 14 bases between the two germline ends. The germline gives CDR1 ENHRY, CDR2 SYGVKD. The CDR3 spans 14 residues. The DNA of the CDR3 is TGTGCCATCGGTCGGGGCGACGACTACAATGAGCAGTTCTTC. It codes for CAIGRGDDYNEQFF.

This clonotype was seen many times. The chain recombines TRBV12-3 or TRBV12-4 with TRBJ2-5; the D is unclear. V was shortened by 2 bases and J by 1 base, with 5 bases between the two germline ends. The CDR3 extends over 13 amino acids. The CDR3 DNA reads as TGTGCCAGCAGTTTATGGACCCAAGAGACCCAGTACTTC. It is translated as CASSLWTQETQYF.